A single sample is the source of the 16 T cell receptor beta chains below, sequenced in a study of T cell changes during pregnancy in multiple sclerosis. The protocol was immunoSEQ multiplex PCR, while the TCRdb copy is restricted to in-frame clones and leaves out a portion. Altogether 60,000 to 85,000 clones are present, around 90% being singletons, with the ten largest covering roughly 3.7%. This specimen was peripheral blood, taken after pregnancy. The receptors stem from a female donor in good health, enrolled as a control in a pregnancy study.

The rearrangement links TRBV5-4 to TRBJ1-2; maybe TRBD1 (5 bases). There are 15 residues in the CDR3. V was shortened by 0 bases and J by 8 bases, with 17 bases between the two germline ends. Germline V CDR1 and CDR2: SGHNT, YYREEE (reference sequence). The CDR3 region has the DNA TGTGCCAGCAGCTTGGCCGCGGGGCGGGAGATCGGCTACACCTTC. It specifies CASSLAAGREIGYTF.

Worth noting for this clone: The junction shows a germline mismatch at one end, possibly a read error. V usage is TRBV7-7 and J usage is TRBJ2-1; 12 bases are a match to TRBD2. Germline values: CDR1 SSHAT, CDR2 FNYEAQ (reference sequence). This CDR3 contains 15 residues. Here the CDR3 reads CASSQTSGSSNEQFF. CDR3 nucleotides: TGTGCTAGCAGCCAGACTAGCGGGAGTAGTAATGAGCAGTTCTTC.

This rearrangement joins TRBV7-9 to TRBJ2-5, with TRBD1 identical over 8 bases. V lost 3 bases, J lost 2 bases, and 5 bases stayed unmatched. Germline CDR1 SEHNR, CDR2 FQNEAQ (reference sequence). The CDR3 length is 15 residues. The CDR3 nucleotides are TGTGCCAGCAGCTTGGGGGACAGGAATCAAGAGACCCAGTACTTC. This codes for CASSLGDRNQETQYF.

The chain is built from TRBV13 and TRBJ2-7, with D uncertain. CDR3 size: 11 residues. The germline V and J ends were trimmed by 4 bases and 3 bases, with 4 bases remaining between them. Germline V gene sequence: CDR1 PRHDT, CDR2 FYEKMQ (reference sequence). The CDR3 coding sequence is TGTGCCAGCAGCTCCAACTACGAGCAGTACTTC. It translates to CASSSNYEQYF.

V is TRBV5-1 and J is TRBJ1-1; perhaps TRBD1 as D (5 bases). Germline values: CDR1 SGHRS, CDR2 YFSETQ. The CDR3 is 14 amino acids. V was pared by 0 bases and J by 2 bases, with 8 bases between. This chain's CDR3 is CASSLDRRNTEAFF. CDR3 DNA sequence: TGCGCCAGCAGCTTGGACAGGAGAAACACTGAAGCTTTCTTT.

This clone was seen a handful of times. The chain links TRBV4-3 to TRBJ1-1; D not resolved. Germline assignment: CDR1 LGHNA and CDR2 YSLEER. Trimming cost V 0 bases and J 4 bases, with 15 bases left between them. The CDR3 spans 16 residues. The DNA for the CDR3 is TGCGCCAGCAGCCAAGACGGGAGACACCCGGGCACTGAAGCTTTCTTT. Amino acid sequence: CASSQDGRHPGTEAFF.

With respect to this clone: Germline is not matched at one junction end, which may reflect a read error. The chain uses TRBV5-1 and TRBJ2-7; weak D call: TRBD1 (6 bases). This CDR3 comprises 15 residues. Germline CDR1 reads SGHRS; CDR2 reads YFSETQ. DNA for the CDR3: TGTGCCAGCAGCTTGGGCCAGGGGTCCTCCTACGAGCAGTACTTC. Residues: CASSLGQGSSYEQYF.

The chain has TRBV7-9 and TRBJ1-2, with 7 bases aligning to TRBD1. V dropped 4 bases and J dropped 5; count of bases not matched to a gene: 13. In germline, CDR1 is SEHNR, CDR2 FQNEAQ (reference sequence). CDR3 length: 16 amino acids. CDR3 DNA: TGTGCCAGCAGCTCGTTGACAGAGGGACAGCTTTATGGCTACACCTTC. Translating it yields CASSSLTEGQLYGYTF.

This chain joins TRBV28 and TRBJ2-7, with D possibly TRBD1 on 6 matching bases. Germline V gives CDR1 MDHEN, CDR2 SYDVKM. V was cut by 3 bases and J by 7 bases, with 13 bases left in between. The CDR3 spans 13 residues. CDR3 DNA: TGTGCCAGCAGTTTGGCAGGGGTCTCTGAGCAGTACTTC. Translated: CASSLAGVSEQYF.

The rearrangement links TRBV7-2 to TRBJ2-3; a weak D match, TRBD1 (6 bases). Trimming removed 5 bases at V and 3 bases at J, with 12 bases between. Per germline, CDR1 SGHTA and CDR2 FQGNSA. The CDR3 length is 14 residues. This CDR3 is CASSPRTVTDTQYF. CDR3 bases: TGTGCCAGCAGCCCGCGGACAGTAACAGATACGCAGTATTTT.

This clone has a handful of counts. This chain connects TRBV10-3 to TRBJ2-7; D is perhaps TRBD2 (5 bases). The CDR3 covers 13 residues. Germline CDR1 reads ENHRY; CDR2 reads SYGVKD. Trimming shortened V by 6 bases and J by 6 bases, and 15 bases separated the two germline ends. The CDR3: CAISTARGLEQYF. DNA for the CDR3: TGTGCCATCAGCACGGCAAGAGGGCTCGAGCAGTACTTC.

CDR3 coding DNA: TGTGCCAGCAGCAGGACAGGGGATTTCAATCAGCCCCAGCATTTT. This sequence encodes CASSRTGDFNQPQHF. The V call is TRBV5-6, the J call TRBJ1-5, with TRBD1 matching 9 bases. This CDR3 is 15 amino acids long. J gave up 3 bases and V 4 bases, and 5 bases lay outside the gene matches. CDR1 and CDR2 from the germline V gene are SGHDT and YYEEEE.

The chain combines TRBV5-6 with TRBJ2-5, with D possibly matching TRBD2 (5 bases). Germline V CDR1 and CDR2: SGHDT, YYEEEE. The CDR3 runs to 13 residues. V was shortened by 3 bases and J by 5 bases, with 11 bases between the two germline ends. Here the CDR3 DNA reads TGTGCCAGCAGCTCCGGAAGGAGGGAGACCCAGTACTTC. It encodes CASSSGRRETQYF.

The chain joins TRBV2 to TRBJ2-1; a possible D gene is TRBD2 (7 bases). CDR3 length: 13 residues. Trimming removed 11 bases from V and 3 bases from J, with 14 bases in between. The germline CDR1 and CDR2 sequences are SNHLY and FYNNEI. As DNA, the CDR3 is TGTGCCGGGGGAGGGGGGGTCTACAATGAGCAGTTCTTC. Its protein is CAGGGGVYNEQFF.

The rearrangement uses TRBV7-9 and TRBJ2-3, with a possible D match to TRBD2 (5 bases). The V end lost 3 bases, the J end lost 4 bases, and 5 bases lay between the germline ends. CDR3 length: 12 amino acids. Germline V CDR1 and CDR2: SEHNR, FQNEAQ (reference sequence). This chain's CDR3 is CASSFGADTQYF. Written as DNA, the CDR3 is TGTGCCAGCAGCTTCGGGGCAGATACGCAGTATTTT.

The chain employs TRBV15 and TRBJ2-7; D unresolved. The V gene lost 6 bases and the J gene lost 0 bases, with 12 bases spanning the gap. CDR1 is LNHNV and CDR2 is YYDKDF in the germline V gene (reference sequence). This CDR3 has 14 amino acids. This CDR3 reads CATSGAGLSYEQYF. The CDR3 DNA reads TGTGCCACCAGTGGTGCCGGTCTCTCCTACGAGCAGTACTTC.